These T cell receptor beta chains were read from a single sample in a study of blood T cell repertoires in COVID-19. Some clones are missing from TCRdb's copy, which holds only in-frame ones; the method was immunoSEQ multiplex PCR. The data contain about 67,000 clones, approximately 87% of them singletons. The source material was peripheral blood. The origin of the receptors is a man over 45 with active COVID-19. Each CDR3 is given with its conserved first and last residue. The D gene is left open where the match is weak. Part of the rows lack a size; the others show once, few, many or a class for expanded clones.

TRBV14	.	.	TRBJ2-3	TGTGCCAGCAGCCAAGAGAGAGGCGGGACGCAGTATTTT	CASSQERGGTQYF
TRBV29-1	TRBD1	.	TRBJ1-2	TGCAGCGTTAGCCGGGACAGGGGGATCTATGGCTACACCTTC	CSVSRDRGIYGYTF
TRBV5-6	TRBD2	.	TRBJ2-5	TGTGCCAGCAGCACAAAAATTTCAGCGGGAGGGGAGACCCAGTACTTC	CASSTKISAGGETQYF
TRBV18	TRBD1	.	TRBJ1-2	TGTGCCAGCTCATCCGCGGAACAGGGGGCGTATGGCTACACCTTC	CASSSAEQGAYGYTF
TRBV5-1	TRBD2	.	TRBJ2-1	TGCGCCAGCAGCTGGGGGGTACTCCTAGCGGCTCACCACAACAATGAGCAGTTCTTC	CASSWGVLLAAHHNNEQFF
TRBV12-3/TRBV12-4	.	.	TRBJ2-7	TGTGCCAGCAGCCCAAACGGCTACGAGCAGTACTTC	CASSPNGYEQYF
TRBV7-3	.	.	TRBJ2-2	TGTGCCAGCAGCTCCCTTAACACCGGGGAGCTGTTTTTT	CASSSLNTGELFF
TRBV29-1	.	.	TRBJ1-1	TGCAGCGGGCAAGGCACAGGGAACACTGAAGCTTTCTTT	CSGQGTGNTEAFF
TRBV7-8	.	.	TRBJ2-7	TGTGCCAGCAGCTTGACGACAGGCTCCTACGAGCAGTACTTC	CASSLTTGSYEQYF
TRBV19	TRBD2	.	TRBJ2-4	TGTGCCAGTAGTACCAGAGCGGGATTCGAGTACTTC	CASSTRAGFEYF
TRBV27	.	.	TRBJ2-5	TGTGCCAGCAGTTTAATGTCCGGGCAGGGGGGACAGACCCAGTACTTC	CASSLMSGQGGQTQYF
TRBV3-1/TRBV3-2	.	.	TRBJ2-7	TGTGCCAGCAGCCAAGACGCCCGGTTCTACGAGCAGTACTTC	CASSQDARFYEQYF
TRBV7-6	TRBD2	few	TRBJ2-7	TGTGCCAGCAGCTTAGGTCGTCTAGCGGGAGGCAACGAGCAGTACTTC	CASSLGRLAGGNEQYF
TRBV29-1	.	.	TRBJ2-1	TGCAGCGTCCTCAGGGGATTTGGGGAGCAGTTCTTC	CSVLRGFGEQFF
TRBV3-1/TRBV3-2	.	.	TRBJ1-4	TGTGCCAGCAGCCTTCGGGGTAATGAAAAACTGTTTTTT	CASSLRGNEKLFF
TRBV24-1	TRBD1	.	TRBJ2-1	TGTGCCACCAGTGACGACAGGGGGAGCTCCTACAATGAGCAGTTCTTC	CATSDDRGSSYNEQFF
TRBV24-1	.	.	TRBJ2-7	TGTGCCACCAGTGATTTTCGTCAACATGCTCCCTACGAGCAGTACTTC	CATSDFRQHAPYEQYF
TRBV9	TRBD1	.	TRBJ1-3	TGTGCCAGCAGCACCATGACAGGGAGTGGAAACACCATATATTTT	CASSTMTGSGNTIYF
TRBV6-1	TRBD2	few	TRBJ2-1	TGTGCCAGCAGTGGGTCTAGCGGGGGGCCGTACAATGAGCAGTTCTTC	CASSGSSGGPYNEQFF
TRBV5-1	.	.	TRBJ2-1	TGCGCCAGCAGCTTGGCGGAGGGTGGGGGTTGGCGGCGGACCTACAATGAGCAGTTCTTC	CASSLAEGGGWRRTYNEQFF
TRBV2	TRBD2	.	TRBJ2-5	TGTGCCAGCAGTGAAGCGGGACTAGGGAGGGGAGAGACCCAGTACTTC	CASSEAGLGRGETQYF
TRBV7-9	TRBD2	.	TRBJ2-5	TGTGCCAGCAGCCCCCGGACTAGCGGGGGGCAAGAGACCCAGTACTTC	CASSPRTSGGQETQYF
TRBV7-6	TRBD2	.	TRBJ2-1	TGTGCCAGCAGCCCCTCTAGCGGGAGGGGGGACAATGAGCAGTTCTTC	CASSPSSGRGDNEQFF
TRBV5-1	.	.	TRBJ2-2	TGCGCCAGCAGCTTGGGGGAGACCGGGGAGCTGTTTTTT	CASSLGETGELFF
TRBV3-1/TRBV3-2	TRBD1	.	TRBJ2-7	TGTGCCAGCAGCCAATTTACGGGACAGGGAAACGAGCAGTACTTC	CASSQFTGQGNEQYF
TRBV10-3	TRBD1	once	TRBJ2-1	TGTGCCATCAGTGATGGGGACAGGACCCACAATGAGCAGTTCTTC	CAISDGDRTHNEQFF
TRBV29-1	.	.	TRBJ1-3	TGCAGCGTTCTGACAGGTACCCGTGGAAACACCATATATTTT	CSVLTGTRGNTIYF
TRBV7-6	TRBD1	once	TRBJ2-5	TGTGCCAGCAGCCTCACGACAGGGGTAGTTGCAGAGACCCAGTACTTC	CASSLTTGVVAETQYF
TRBV9	TRBD1	.	TRBJ2-3	TGTGCCAGCAGCCCGACAGGGGCCATCACAGATACGCAGTATTTT	CASSPTGAITDTQYF
TRBV9	.	.	TRBJ1-1	TGTGCCAGCAGCGTCCATTCGAACACTGAAGCTTTCTTT	CASSVHSNTEAFF
TRBV5-6	.	.	TRBJ2-1	TGTGCCAGCAGCTGGACAGTCTACAATGAGCAGTTCTTC	CASSWTVYNEQFF
TRBV6-2/TRBV6-3	.	.	TRBJ2-7	TGTGCCAGCAGTCGCGGGACAGATGAGCAGTACTTC	CASSRGTDEQYF
TRBV28	.	.	TRBJ2-5	TGTGCCAGCAGTTTCGGGGGAACCCAGTACTTC	CASSFGGTQYF
TRBV7-2	TRBD2	.	TRBJ2-5	TGTGCCAGCAGCGCTACGACTAGCGGGGTAGAGACCCAGTACTTC	CASSATTSGVETQYF
TRBV7-8	.	.	TRBJ2-3	TGTGCCAGCAGCTTAGATCGACTTACCACAGATACGCAGTATTTT	CASSLDRLTTDTQYF
TRBV7-2	.	.	TRBJ2-1	TGTGCCAGCAGCTTAGGACAGAACTCCTACAATGAGCAGTTCTTC	CASSLGQNSYNEQFF
TRBV2	.	.	TRBJ1-5	TGTGCCAGCAGTGAAGACGCGGTAGCCCAGCATTTT	CASSEDAVAQHF
TRBV7-2	.	once	TRBJ1-6	TGTGCCAGCAGCTTAGTTGGTCAGGGAGGCTCCTATAATTCACCCCTCCACTTT	CASSLVGQGGSYNSPLHF
TRBV28	.	.	TRBJ2-7	TGTGCCAGCAGTTTAGGTCTAGTGAATAGTGGAAAGTACTTC	CASSLGLVNSGKYF
TRBV7-3	TRBD1	.	TRBJ1-6	TGTGCCAGCAGCTCGGGACAGAAGCATTCACCCCTCCACTTT	CASSSGQKHSPLHF
TRBV5-4	TRBD1	few	TRBJ2-6	TGTGCCAGCGGGACAGGGCCAGGATCTGGGGCCAACGTCCTGACTTTC	CASGTGPGSGANVLTF
TRBV2	TRBD1	once	TRBJ2-1	TGTGCCAGCAGTAGGGACAGCCAGCGACAGTTCTTC	CASSRDSQRQFF
TRBV3-1/TRBV3-2	.	.	TRBJ1-5	TGTGCCAGCAGCCAATCCAGGGGCAAGGGTCAGCCCCAGCATTTT	CASSQSRGKGQPQHF
TRBV3-1/TRBV3-2	.	.	TRBJ2-2	TGTGCCAGCGATCAGGGAAACACCGGGGAGCTGTTTTTT	CASDQGNTGELFF
TRBV19	.	.	TRBJ2-1	TGTGCCAGTAGTATGGGGGGTCCCTACAATGAGCAGTTCTTC	CASSMGGPYNEQFF
TRBV9	TRBD1	.	TRBJ2-5	TGTGCCAGCAGCGGGACGGACAGGGCACGGGGACAAGAGACCCAGTACTTC	CASSGTDRARGQETQYF
TRBV27	TRBD1	.	TRBJ2-6	TGTGCCAGCAATAAACGCCGGCCGGGACAGGGAGACTCTGGGGCCAACGTCCTGACTTTC	CASNKRRPGQGDSGANVLTF
TRBV11-1	TRBD1	few	TRBJ2-5	TGTGCCAGCAGCCAAGTGGGCGCAGGGGGCTTTCCCCAGTACTTC	CASSQVGAGGFPQYF
TRBV27	TRBD2	once	TRBJ2-5	TGTGCCAGCAGCCCCGGGACTAGGGGAGAGACCCAGTACTTC	CASSPGTRGETQYF
TRBV2	.	.	TRBJ1-2	TGTGCCAGCAGGTCGACAGAGAACTATGGCTACACCTTC	CASRSTENYGYTF
TRBV7-3	TRBD1	.	TRBJ2-2	TGTGCCAGCAGCCGGACAGGCCACACCGGGGAGCTGTTTTTT	CASSRTGHTGELFF
TRBV19	.	.	TRBJ2-7	TGTGCCAGTAGTAGGACAGACGGTTACGAGCAGTACTTC	CASSRTDGYEQYF
TRBV4-3	TRBD1	.	TRBJ2-2	TGCGCCAGCAGCCAAGGGGACAGAAACACCGGGGAGCTGTTTTTT	CASSQGDRNTGELFF
TRBV11-1	.	.	TRBJ1-2	TGTGCCAGCAGCTCAAGGACAGACTATGGCTACACCTTC	CASSSRTDYGYTF
TRBV11-3	.	.	TRBJ2-4	TGTGCCAGCACCGAAGGAGGGGATGGGTCCAAAAACATTCAGTACTTC	CASTEGGDGSKNIQYF